These 23 T cell receptor beta chains came from one sample sequenced in a study of T cells in Graves' hyperthyroidism and ophthalmopathy. Template material for amplifying TCR beta CDR3 regions consisted of RNA transcripts. HTBI primers drove first-round RT-PCR of the TCR CDR3. TCRdb recomputed calls from the multiplex PCR reads with MiXCR, one row per CDR3 protein. The sample includes more than 500,000 distinct CDR3 sequences, 11% to 15% seen only once; the top ten take approximately 15%. The sample comprised blood. All receptors derive from a woman aged 40 to 50 with Graves' hyperthyroidism.

As concerns this clonotype: A read error may explain this, as a much larger clone is one base away. The genes are TRBV7-9 and TRBJ1-4, with D maybe TRBD1 (6 bases). V dropped 4 bases and J dropped 5 bases, with 14 bases sitting between them. Germline V gene lookup returns CDR1 SEHNR and CDR2 FQNEAQ (reference sequence). The CDR3 spans 15 residues. The CDR3, as DNA: TGTGCCAGCAGCTCGGACAGCGCCTCAAATGAAAAACTGTTTTTT. Protein product: CASSSDSASNEKLFF.

This clonotype appeared many times. This rearrangement joins TRBV20-1 to TRBJ2-2; a possible D gene is TRBD1 (6 bases). CDR3 length: 14 residues. V gave up 0 bases and J gave up 7 bases, with 12 bases separating them. Germline CDR1 DFQATT, CDR2 SNEGSKA (reference sequence). DNA of the CDR3: TGCAGTGCTAGAGATGGTGGGGGCAACGGGGAGCTGTTTTTT. Residues: CSARDGGGNGELFF.

This clonotype occurred many times. The genes are TRBV6-1 and TRBJ2-3, with D perhaps assigned TRBD1 or TRBD2 (5 bases each). The CDR3 contains 16 residues. Germline V CDR1 and CDR2: MNHNS, SASEGT. With 2 bases removed from V and 4 bases from J, the gap between germline ends came to 16 bases. The CDR3 coding sequence is TGTGCCAGCAGTGAACGGGGCGGAGGTGTGGCAGATACGCAGTATTTT. Its translation: CASSERGGGVADTQYF.

This clonotype was counted a few times. The CDR3 region is CASSPFAGNQPQHF. CDR3 DNA sequence: TGTGCCAGCAGTCCCTTTGCGGGCAATCAGCCCCAGCATTTT. The chain carries TRBV27 and TRBJ1-5; D not certain. Deletions cut 5 bases from V and 2 bases from J, with 10 bases between. The CDR3 has 14 amino acids. CDR1 is MNHEY, CDR2 SMNVEV, per germline (reference sequence).

This clonotype came up many times. This chain links TRBV30 with TRBJ1-5; possible D gene TRBD1, 5 bases. The CDR3 spans 12 residues. Trimming stripped 4 bases from V and 5 bases from J, with 9 bases between. Germline loops: CDR1 GTSNPN, CDR2 SVGIG (reference sequence). The CDR3: CAWKVGDQPQHF. DNA of the CDR3: TGTGCCTGGAAGGTGGGGGATCAGCCCCAGCATTTT.

This clonotype was detected many times. The J gene is TRBJ1-5, the V gene TRBV29-1, with TRBD1 matching 9 bases. CDR1 is SQVTM, CDR2 ANQGSEA, per germline. This CDR3 has 14 residues. With V trimmed by 6 bases and J by 6 bases, 9 bases remained unmatched. The CDR3 loop is CSVPGQGKGQPQHF. The CDR3 nucleotides read TGCAGCGTCCCGGGACAGGGAAAGGGTCAGCCCCAGCATTTT. Full variable domain (rest looked up from reference TRBV29-1 and TRBJ1-5): SAVISQKPSRDICQRGTSLTIQCQVDSQVTMMFWYRQQPGQSLTLIATANQGSEATYESGFVIDKFPISRPNLTFSTLTVSNMSPEDSSIYLCSVPGQGKGQPQHFGDGTRLSIL.

This clonotype appeared many times. The rearrangement uses TRBV28 and TRBJ1-2; maybe TRBD1 (6 bases). CDR1 and CDR2 (germline): MDHEN, SYDVKM. This CDR3 is built from 14 residues. V was pared by 7 bases and J by 3 bases, with 15 bases between. CDR3 DNA sequence: TGTGCCAGCACTCCTTCTGGACAGTACTATGGCTACACCTTC. It yields the protein CASTPSGQYYGYTF.

Note on this clonotype: A much larger clone lies a single base off, so this may be a read error. V and J are TRBV6-2 or TRBV6-3 and TRBJ2-7, with 13 nucleotides matching TRBD2. Unmatched junction bases numbered 10, after V lost 5 bases and J lost 9 bases. This CDR3 is 15 amino acids long. Per germline, CDR1 MNHEY and CDR2 SVGEGT. The CDR3 region has the DNA TGTGCCAGCAGTACACCGGGACTAGCGGGACGCGGGCAGTACTTC. It translates to CASSTPGLAGRGQYF.

This clonotype was detected many times. The V call is TRBV15, the J call TRBJ1-1; D remains ambiguous. The CDR3 is 13 residues long. From germline, CDR1 is LNHNV and CDR2 YYDKDF (reference sequence). Trimming cost V 0 bases and J 4 bases, with 6 bases left between them. The CDR3 region is CATSRDGLTEAFF. The CDR3 DNA reads as TGTGCCACCAGCAGAGATGGGCTCACTGAAGCTTTCTTT.

The CDR3 sequence: CASSGGGTGTYEQYF. Here the CDR3 DNA reads TGTGCCAGTAGTGGTGGGGGGACAGGGACTTACGAGCAGTACTTC. The chain carries TRBV19 and TRBJ2-7; 9 positions match TRBD1. The germline V gene encodes CDR1 LNHDA and CDR2 SQIVND (reference sequence). The CDR3 length is 15 residues. With V trimmed by 5 bases and J by 4 bases, 9 bases remained unmatched.

This clonotype appeared a few times. The genes are TRBV5-6 and TRBJ2-1; D gene uncertain. Germline CDR1 SGHDT, CDR2 YYEEEE. The CDR3 sequence is 13 residues long. V was trimmed by 0 bases and J by 9 bases, leaving 10 bases between them. As DNA, the CDR3 is TGTGCCAGCAGCTTGGCATCCGGTGGTGAGCAGTTCTTC. It translates to CASSLASGGEQFF.

This clonotype appeared many times. This sequence joins TRBV6-1 and TRBJ1-4; TRBD1 agrees at 7 bases. This CDR3 comprises 14 residues. V shed 6 bases and J 3 bases; nucleotides not matched to a gene: 4. The V gene's germline CDR1 is MNHNS and CDR2 SASEGT. In nucleotides, the CDR3 is TGTGCCAGCAGGCAAGGGGGCTCTAATGAAAAACTGTTTTTT. It codes for CASRQGGSNEKLFF.

This clonotype was observed a few times. This chain connects TRBV5-6 to TRBJ1-2; D is ambiguous. This CDR3 comprises 12 residues. From germline, CDR1 is SGHDT and CDR2 YYEEEE. V gave up 4 bases and J gave up 5 bases, with 9 bases separating them. CDR3 coding DNA: TGTGCCAGCAGCCGGGAGAGTTATGGCTACACCTTC. Translating gives CASSRESYGYTF.

The chain carries TRBV29-1 and TRBJ1-3; D gene uncertain. Germline V lookup: CDR1 SQVTM, CDR2 ANQGSEA. V lost 3 bases to trimming and J lost 0 bases, with 15 bases between them. The CDR3 is 16 amino acids. The DNA for the CDR3 is TGCAGCGTTGATGTGGACGGAGCCCTCTCTGGAAACACCATATATTTT. Protein product: CSVDVDGALSGNTIYF.

The chain links TRBV3-1 to TRBJ2-7; possible D gene TRBD2, 6 bases. The CDR3 has 17 amino acids. Trimming pared 0 bases from V and 4 bases from J, leaving 19 bases between. CDR1 and CDR2 (germline): LGHDT, YNNKEL (reference sequence). The CDR3: CASSQDRTAGPPYEQYF. DNA of the CDR3: TGTGCCAGCAGCCAAGATAGGACCGCGGGACCCCCTTACGAGCAGTACTTC.

Worth noting for this clonotype: A much larger clone lies one base from this, so it may be a read error. The genes are TRBV7-2 and TRBJ2-7, with TRBD2 matching 12 bases. Germline CDR1 reads SGHTA; CDR2 reads FQGNSA. J was trimmed by 4 bases and V by 2 bases; bases with no gene match: 9. The CDR3 loop spans 17 amino acids. Here the CDR3 DNA reads TGTGCCAGCAGCTTACGACTAGCGGGAGCAGGAGGGTACGAGCAGTACTTC. Protein product: CASSLRLAGAGGYEQYF. Drawing the rest from reference TRBV7-2 and TRBJ2-7, the complete variable domain is GAGVSQSPSNKVTEKGKDVELRCDPISGHTALYWYRQSLGQGLEFLIYFQGNSAPDKSGLPSDRFSAERTGGSVSTLTIQRTQQEDSAVYLCASSLRLAGAGGYEQYFGPGTRLTVT.

This clonotype occurred many times. The chain carries TRBV28 and TRBJ1-2; 8 nucleotides match TRBD1. The CDR3 runs to 15 residues. Germline V lookup: CDR1 MDHEN, CDR2 SYDVKM. Losses at the gene ends were 4 bases for V and 5 bases for J; bases not matched to a gene: 9. For the CDR3, the DNA is TGTGCCAGCAGTTCCGGGACAGGTTTTATTTATGGCTACACCTTC. It specifies CASSSGTGFIYGYTF.

This clonotype was counted only a few times. The chain has TRBV5-8 and TRBJ2-7; D gene unclear. The V and J ends lost 0 bases and 2 bases respectively, with 9 bases between them. The CDR3 has 14 amino acids. CDR1 is SGHTS and CDR2 is YDEGEE in the germline V gene. The CDR3 is CASSLGANPYEQYF. CDR3 in DNA: TGTGCCAGCAGCTTGGGAGCAAACCCCTACGAGCAGTACTTC.

This clonotype was counted many times. This chain uses TRBV7-2 with TRBJ1-1; D may be TRBD1 (6 bases). The CDR3 is 14 amino acids. CDR1 and CDR2 (germline): SGHTA, FQGNSA. With 5 bases removed from V and 2 bases from J, the gap between germline ends came to 12 bases. The CDR3 sequence: CASSQSGVNTEAFF. CDR3 in DNA: TGTGCCAGCAGCCAATCAGGGGTTAACACTGAAGCTTTCTTT.

This clonotype came up many times. The chain carries TRBV10-1 and TRBJ2-7, with D perhaps matching TRBD2 (6 bases). Per germline, CDR1 WNHNN and CDR2 SYGVQD (reference sequence). There are 13 residues in the CDR3. V was cut by 4 bases and J by 3 bases, with 10 bases left in between. The CDR3 region is CASSAGDGYEQYF. DNA of the CDR3: TGCGCCAGCAGTGCGGGGGACGGCTACGAGCAGTACTTC.

In nucleotides, the CDR3 is TGTGCCACCAGTGATTTAGAAGGCGGGGAGCTGTTTTTT. Amino acid sequence: CATSDLEGGELFF. The chain employs TRBV24-1 and TRBJ2-2; D is uncertain. This CDR3 spans 13 amino acids. Germline V lookup: CDR1 KGHDR, CDR2 SFDVKD. The V end lost 1 base, the J end lost 7 bases, and 6 bases lay between the germline ends.

There are many counts of this clonotype. CDR3 region: CASSLSTGVYEQYF. CDR3 nucleotide sequence: TGTGCCAGCAGTTTAAGTACCGGGGTCTACGAGCAGTACTTC. The chain recombines TRBV28 with TRBJ2-7; tentatively, D is TRBD2 (5 bases). The CDR3 sequence is 14 residues long. Germline CDR1 and CDR2: MDHEN and SYDVKM. V lost 2 bases to trimming and J lost 3 bases, with 11 bases between them.

The sample holds many counts of this clonotype. V gene TRBV24-1 combines with J gene TRBJ2-3; TRBD2 aligns across 9 bases. The CDR3 has 18 amino acids. V trimming: 4 bases; J trimming: 5 bases; junction bases outside the gene matches: 15. Germline V CDR1 and CDR2: KGHDR, SFDVKD. The CDR3 loop is CATSDSRTSEPQGDTQYF. The CDR3 DNA follows: TGTGCCACCAGTGACTCCCGGACTAGCGAACCACAGGGAGATACGCAGTATTTT.